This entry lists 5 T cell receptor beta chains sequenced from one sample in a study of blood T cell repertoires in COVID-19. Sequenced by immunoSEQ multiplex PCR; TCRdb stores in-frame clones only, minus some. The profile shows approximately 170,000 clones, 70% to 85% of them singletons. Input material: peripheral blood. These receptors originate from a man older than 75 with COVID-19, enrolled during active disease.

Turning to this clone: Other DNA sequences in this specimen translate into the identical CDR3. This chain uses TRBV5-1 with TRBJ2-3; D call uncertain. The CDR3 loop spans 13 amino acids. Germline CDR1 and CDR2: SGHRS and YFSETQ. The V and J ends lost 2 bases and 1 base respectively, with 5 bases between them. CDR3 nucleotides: TGCGCCAGCAGCTTTCGGGGCACAGATACGCAGTATTTT. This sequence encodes CASSFRGTDTQYF. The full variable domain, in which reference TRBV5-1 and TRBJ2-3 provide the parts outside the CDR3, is KAGVTQTPRYLIKTRGQQVTLSCSPISGHRSVSWYQQTPGQGLQFLFEYFSETQRNKGNFPGRFSGRQFSNSRSEMNVSTLELGDSALYLCASSFRGTDTQYFGPGTRLTVL.

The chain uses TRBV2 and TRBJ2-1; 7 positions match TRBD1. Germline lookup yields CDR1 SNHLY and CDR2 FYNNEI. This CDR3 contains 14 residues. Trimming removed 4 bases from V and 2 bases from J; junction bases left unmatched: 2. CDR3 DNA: TGTGCCAGCAGTGGCAGGGGGACCTACAATGAGCAGTTCTTC. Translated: CASSGRGTYNEQFF. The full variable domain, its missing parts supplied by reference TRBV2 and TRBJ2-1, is EPEVTQTPSHQVTQMGQEVILRCVPISNHLYFYWYRQILGQKVEFLVSFYNNEISEKSEIFDDQFSVERPDGSNFTLKIRSTKLEDSAMYFCASSGRGTYNEQFFGPGTRLTVL.

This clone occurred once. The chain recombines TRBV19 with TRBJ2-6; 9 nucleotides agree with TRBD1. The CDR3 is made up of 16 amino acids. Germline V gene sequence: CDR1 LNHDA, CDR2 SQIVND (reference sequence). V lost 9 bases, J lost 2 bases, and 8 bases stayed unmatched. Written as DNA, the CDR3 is TGTGCCAGCCAAACAGGGGGCGCGGCTGGGGCCAACGTCCTGACTTTC. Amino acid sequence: CASQTGGAAGANVLTF.

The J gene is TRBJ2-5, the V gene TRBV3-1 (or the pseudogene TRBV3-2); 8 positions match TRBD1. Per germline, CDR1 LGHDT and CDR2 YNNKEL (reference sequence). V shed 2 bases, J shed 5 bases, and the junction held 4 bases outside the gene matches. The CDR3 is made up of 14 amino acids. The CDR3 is CASSQTGGVETQYF. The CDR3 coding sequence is TGTGCCAGCAGCCAAACAGGGGGTGTGGAGACCCAGTACTTC.

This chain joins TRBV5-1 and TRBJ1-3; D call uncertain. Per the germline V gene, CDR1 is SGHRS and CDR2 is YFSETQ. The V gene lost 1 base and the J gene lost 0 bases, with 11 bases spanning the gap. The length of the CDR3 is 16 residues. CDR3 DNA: TGCGCCAGCAGCTTGACAGCTGCAAACTCTGGAAACACCATATATTTT. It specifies CASSLTAANSGNTIYF.